Listed here are 16 T cell receptor beta chains from one sample, sequenced in a study of siplizumab effects on memory and regulatory T cells. The method was immunoSEQ multiplex PCR; TCRdb's version includes in-frame clones alone and lacks a portion of them. The sample yields 90,000 to 95,000 clones, approximately 93% seen once. Sample: CD8+ T cells sorted from blood. The receptors stem from a human donor in good health.

This chain links TRBV7-6 with TRBJ2-1; perhaps D is TRBD1 or TRBD2 (5 bases each). Trimming left V 5 bases short and J 8 bases short, with 19 bases between. Germline V CDR1 and CDR2: SGHVS, FNYEAQ. This CDR3 spans 15 amino acids. The CDR3 sequence: CASSPHGRGGYEQFF. CDR3 DNA sequence: TGTGCCAGCAGCCCCCACGGTCGTGGGGGTTATGAGCAGTTCTTC. The full variable domain, with the rest looked up from reference TRBV7-6 and TRBJ2-1, is GAGVSQSPRYKVTKRGQDVALRCDPISGHVSLYWYRQALGQGPEFLTYFNYEAQQDKSGLPNDRFSAERPEGSISTLTIQRTEQRDSAMYRCASSPHGRGGYEQFFGPGTRLTVL.

J is TRBJ2-1 and V is TRBV6-1, with D possibly being TRBD1 (6 bases). Per the germline V gene, CDR1 is MNHNS and CDR2 is SASEGT. The CDR3 consists of 14 residues. The V end lost 5 bases, the J end lost 6 bases, and 14 bases lay between the germline ends. The CDR3 region is CASSPYRESNEQFF. Here the CDR3 DNA reads TGTGCCAGCAGTCCTTACAGGGAATCCAATGAGCAGTTCTTC.

The chain is built from TRBV27 and TRBJ1-2, with D tentatively TRBD1 (5 bases). V was clipped by 3 bases and J by 8 bases, with 10 bases between them. Germline CDR1 MNHEY, CDR2 SMNVEV (reference sequence). This CDR3 has 12 amino acids. CDR3 sequence (DNA): TGTGCCAGCAGTTTGTCCGGGGACGGCTACACCTTC. This translates into CASSLSGDGYTF.

Of note for this clone: This same CDR3 is encoded by further DNA sequences in the sample. The rearrangement links TRBV7-9 to TRBJ1-4; the match to TRBD1 covers 7 bases. The V gene's germline CDR1 is SEHNR and CDR2 FQNEAQ (reference sequence). V lost 11 bases, J lost 7 bases, and 7 bases stayed unmatched. The CDR3 totals 12 residues. CDR3 in amino acids: CAGRQGSEKLFF. CDR3 bases: TGTGCCGGCCGACAGGGTTCTGAAAAACTGTTTTTT.

The V gene is TRBV11-2, the J gene TRBJ2-2; 8 positions match TRBD2. The ends lost 3 bases at V and 5 bases at J; junction bases unmatched: 8. CDR3 length: 16 amino acids. Germline V gene lookup returns CDR1 SGHAT and CDR2 FQNNGV. The CDR3 loop is CASSFSREVGTGELFF. As DNA, the CDR3 is TGTGCCAGCAGCTTTTCGCGGGAGGTCGGGACCGGGGAGCTGTTTTTT.

The CDR3 sequence is CASSLREGPGTREQYF. The CDR3 coding sequence is TGTGCCAGCAGCCTCAGGGAGGGACCCGGGACTAGAGAGCAGTACTTC. The V call is TRBV7-9, the J call TRBJ2-7; 8 bases align to TRBD2. The J segment lost 7 bases and the V segment lost 5 bases, leaving 16 bases of the junction unmatched. This CDR3 contains 16 residues. Germline loops: CDR1 SEHNR, CDR2 FQNEAQ (reference sequence). The full variable domain, with the rest looked up from reference TRBV7-9 and TRBJ2-7, is DTGVSQNPRHKITKRGQNVTFRCDPISEHNRLYWYRQTLGQGPEFLTYFQNEAQLEKSRLLSDRFSAERPKGSFSTLEIQRTEQGDSAMYLCASSLREGPGTREQYFGPGTRLTVT.

This clone was counted a single time. This chain uses TRBV5-6 with TRBJ2-3; D call uncertain. There are 11 residues in the CDR3. Trimming stripped 7 bases from V and 6 bases from J, with 9 bases between. Germline V gene lookup returns CDR1 SGHDT and CDR2 YYEEEE. CDR3 amino acids: CASGPLDTQYF. The DNA of the CDR3 is TGTGCCAGCGGCCCTCTGGATACGCAGTATTTT.

This chain joins TRBV5-6 and TRBJ2-3; either TRBD1 or TRBD2 may supply D (5 bases each). The CDR3 spans 17 residues. Germline loops: CDR1 SGHDT, CDR2 YYEEEE. Trimming cost V 7 bases and J 1 base, with 22 bases left between them. The DNA for the CDR3 is TGTGCCAGCGAACGGTCCGTAGTAGGGGACGGCACAGATACGCAGTATTTT. Protein product: CASERSVVGDGTDTQYF.

The V call is TRBV11-3, the J call TRBJ1-3; tentative D call: TRBD1 (5 bases). V was shortened by 5 bases and J by 2 bases, with 13 bases between the two germline ends. This CDR3 spans 15 amino acids. CDR1 and CDR2 from the germline V gene are SGHNT and YENEEA. Here the CDR3 DNA reads TGTGCCAGCAGCGGCCGGACATCCCCTGGAAACACCATATATTTT. It codes for CASSGRTSPGNTIYF.

This clone was seen a single time. V gene TRBV4-1 combines with J gene TRBJ1-6; D is possibly TRBD1 (6 bases). The CDR3 is 13 amino acids. The germline CDR1 and CDR2 sequences are MGHRA and YSYEKL. The V end lost 2 bases, the J end lost 8 bases, and 7 bases lay between the germline ends. DNA for the CDR3: TGCGCCAGCAGCCAAACAGGGCATTCACCCCTCCACTTT. It translates to CASSQTGHSPLHF.

This clone was observed once. This chain joins TRBV9 and TRBJ1-6; D is perhaps TRBD1 (6 bases). In germline, CDR1 is SGDLS, CDR2 YYNGEE. The CDR3 consists of 15 residues. Deletions cut 3 bases from V and 5 bases from J, with 12 bases between. CDR3 sequence (DNA): TGTGCCAGCAGCGCATCAGGGGAGAATAATTCACCCCTCCACTTT. It codes for CASSASGENNSPLHF.

The chain employs TRBV15 and TRBJ2-2; no definite D call. Trimming removed 0 bases at V and 4 bases at J, with 12 bases between. Germline V lookup: CDR1 LNHNV, CDR2 YYDKDF (reference sequence). This CDR3 comprises 16 residues. The CDR3 sequence: CATSRDALGSTGELFF. CDR3 DNA sequence: TGTGCCACCAGCAGAGATGCCTTAGGGTCCACCGGGGAGCTGTTTTTT.

This clone was seen once. This sequence joins TRBV5-6 and TRBJ2-1; D remains unclear. Germline CDR1 reads SGHDT; CDR2 reads YYEEEE. Trimming removed 0 bases at V and 4 bases at J, with 2 bases between. The CDR3 runs to 12 residues. The DNA of the CDR3 is TGTGCCAGCAGCTTGGTTTACAATGAGCAGTTCTTC. Its protein product is CASSLVYNEQFF.

The gene calls are TRBV4-3 and TRBJ2-7, with 9 bases that match TRBD2. The CDR3 loop spans 14 amino acids. V gave up 1 base and J gave up 6 bases; unmatched junction bases: 4. Germline V gives CDR1 LGHNA, CDR2 YSLEER. The CDR3 protein is CASSQGLAGPEQYF. In nucleotides, the CDR3 is TGCGCCAGCAGCCAAGGGCTAGCGGGGCCCGAGCAGTACTTC.

The V and J genes are TRBV13 and TRBJ2-7; no clear D. This CDR3 has 13 residues. Looked up from germline, CDR1 is PRHDT and CDR2 is FYEKMQ (reference sequence). Trimming left V 0 bases short and J 3 bases short, with 6 bases between. The CDR3 region is CASSLGLNYEQYF. The CDR3 DNA sequence: TGTGCCAGCAGCTTAGGTCTTAACTACGAGCAGTACTTC.

The chain links TRBV27 to TRBJ1-4; 9 bases agree with TRBD1. Germline V gene data show CDR1 as MNHEY and CDR2 as SMNVEV (reference sequence). The CDR3 is 14 amino acids. Trimming removed 5 bases from V and 6 bases from J; junction bases left unmatched: 4. CDR3 sequence (DNA): TGTGCCAGCAGTCCACAGGGGGCTGATGAAAAACTGTTTTTT. Its translation is CASSPQGADEKLFF.